These 10 T cell receptor beta chains came from one sample sequenced in a study of cytomegalovirus exposure and HLA in healthy donors. PCR used 60 Vbeta primers and 13 Jbeta primers. Profiled with immunoSEQ multiplex PCR; TCRdb holds only in-frame clones, not every one. The table for this sample gives roughly 57,000 clones. Sequenced material: PBMCs. The receptor set was obtained from a woman younger than 45 in good health and CMV-seropositive.

This chain joins TRBV7-9 and TRBJ2-5; 8 positions agree with TRBD2. The CDR3 consists of 16 residues. The V and J ends lost 5 bases and 7 bases, in that order; junction bases with no gene match: 15. In germline, CDR1 is SEHNR, CDR2 FQNEAQ (reference sequence). CDR3: CASSPSGGRGAGTQYF. In DNA, the CDR3 is TGTGCCAGCAGCCCCTCTGGGGGGCGGGGGGCAGGGACCCAGTACTTC.

This sequence joins TRBV28 and TRBJ1-4, with 7 bases that match TRBD1. V dropped 3 bases and J dropped 5; count of bases not matched to a gene: 12. Germline CDR1 reads MDHEN; CDR2 reads SYDVKM. The CDR3 spans 17 residues. The CDR3 spells CASSFVADRRENEKLFF. In nucleotides, the CDR3 is TGTGCCAGCAGTTTCGTCGCGGACAGGCGCGAGAATGAAAAACTGTTTTTT.

The J gene is TRBJ2-5, the V gene TRBV11-2, with 7 bases aligning to TRBD1. V trimming: 3 bases; J trimming: 2 bases; junction bases outside the gene matches: 6. This CDR3 is built from 15 residues. Germline lookup yields CDR1 SGHAT and CDR2 FQNNGV. CDR3 residues: CASSLSPGQQETQYF. The CDR3, as DNA: TGTGCCAGCAGCTTGTCTCCGGGACAGCAAGAGACCCAGTACTTC.

This sequence joins TRBV19 and TRBJ1-1; D ambiguous. The length of the CDR3 is 13 residues. V was cut by 10 bases and J by 0 bases, with 12 bases left in between. CDR1 is LNHDA, CDR2 SQIVND, per germline (reference sequence). The CDR3 reads CATYEEVNTEAFF. The DNA of the CDR3 is TGTGCCACCTATGAAGAGGTGAACACTGAAGCTTTCTTT.

The V call is TRBV28, the J call TRBJ1-1; TRBD1 aligns across 8 bases. The CDR3 covers 12 residues. V lost 10 bases and J lost 3; bases outside the gene matches: 4. The germline V gene has CDR1 MDHEN and CDR2 SYDVKM. Here the CDR3 DNA reads TGTGCCACCACAGGGGGGTACACTGAAGCTTTCTTT. This translates into CATTGGYTEAFF.

This chain joins TRBV29-1 and TRBJ2-3; D perhaps matches TRBD2 (5 bases). The CDR3 covers 13 residues. Trimming cost V 3 bases and J 2 bases, with 9 bases left between them. CDR1 and CDR2 (germline): SQVTM, ANQGSEA. The CDR3 sequence is CSVEAGITDTQYF. The DNA of the CDR3 is TGCAGCGTTGAGGCGGGTATCACAGATACGCAGTATTTT.

The V gene is TRBV2, the J gene TRBJ1-6; possible D gene TRBD1, 6 bases. This CDR3 comprises 16 residues. Trimming removed 4 bases from V and 2 bases from J, with 12 bases in between. From germline, CDR1 is SNHLY and CDR2 FYNNEI. Written as DNA, the CDR3 is TGTGCCAGCAGTGTGGGCAGGGACACCTATAATTCACCCCTCCACTTT. Translated, it gives CASSVGRDTYNSPLHF. The full variable domain, in which reference TRBV2 and TRBJ1-6 provide the parts outside the CDR3, is EPEVTQTPSHQVTQMGQEVILRCVPISNHLYFYWYRQILGQKVEFLVSFYNNEISEKSEIFDDQFSVERPDGSNFTLKIRSTKLEDSAMYFCASSVGRDTYNSPLHFGNGTRLTVT.

The chain couples TRBV2 to TRBJ1-2; no firm D call. The germline V and J ends were trimmed by 6 bases and 2 bases, with 10 bases remaining between them. Per the germline V gene, CDR1 is SNHLY and CDR2 is FYNNEI. This CDR3 comprises 13 residues. The CDR3 loop reads CASRADGNYGYTF. In DNA, the CDR3 is TGTGCCAGCAGAGCAGACGGGAACTATGGCTACACCTTC.

The rearrangement links TRBV5-4 to TRBJ2-3; D is perhaps TRBD1 (5 bases). Trimming cost V 0 bases and J 9 bases, with 5 bases left between them. Germline assignment: CDR1 SGHNT and CDR2 YYREEE (reference sequence). The CDR3 is 11 residues long. The CDR3 region is CASSLDRTQYF. The CDR3 DNA sequence: TGTGCCAGCAGCTTGGACAGGACGCAGTATTTT.

V gene TRBV9 combines with J gene TRBJ1-1; D may be TRBD1 (5 bases). Germline assignment: CDR1 SGDLS and CDR2 YYNGEE. The ends were cut back, 2 bases at V and 4 bases at J, with 9 bases in the middle. CDR3 length: 13 amino acids. In DNA, the CDR3 is TGTGCCAGCAGCGTTGGGGGGATCACTGAAGCTTTCTTT. Protein: CASSVGGITEAFF.